Sequencing of this T cell receptor (beta chain) was carried out in a study of blood T cell repertoires in COVID-19. Study-level information: PBMCs, B-cell-depleted T cells, or T cells were the source of the cDNA or gDNA that made up the material.

There are 13 residues in the CDR3. The germline V gene encodes CDR1 SGHTA and CDR2 FQGTGA. The V end lost 4 bases, the J end lost 3 bases, and 7 bases lay between the germline ends. Data came from immunoSEQ multiplex PCR; TCRdb stores just in-frame clones and leaves some out. Altogether 12,000 to 15,000 clones are present, 70% to 90% being singletons, with the ten largest covering around 8.5%. The chain recombines TRBV7-3 with TRBJ2-1, with D possibly being TRBD2 (6 bases). The receptor was derived from a human donor in a cohort sampled during active COVID-19. The sample was peripheral blood. In DNA form, the CDR3 reads TGTGCCAGCAGCTCTAGCGTCTACAATGAGCAGTTCTTC. This translates into CASSSSVYNEQFF.